This record concerns one TCR beta chain sequence. The target antigen is unknown. This specimen belongs to a study of monozygotic twins with cystic fibrosis. Study-wide results and caveats: Monozygotic CF twin pairs shared significantly more nucleotide-identical clonotypes than unrelated CF individuals did.

Produced via immunoSEQ multiplex PCR; TCRdb's table is partial and in-frame only. The sample gives tens of thousands of clones, about 82% of which show up once; 0.7% to 0.9% is in the top ten. Germline values: CDR1 KGHSH, CDR2 LQKENI. The CDR3 sequence is 13 residues long. Trimming stripped 6 bases from V and 1 base from J, with 7 bases between. This sequence was found in a girl aged 2 to 9 with cystic fibrosis. The chain recombines TRBV18 with TRBJ1-5; D is ambiguous. The sample consisted of blood. The CDR3 spells CASSAESNQPQHF. The CDR3 DNA follows: TGTGCCAGCTCGGCGGAGAGCAATCAGCCCCAGCATTTT. The complete variable domain, with remaining parts taken from reference TRBV18 and TRBJ1-5, reads NAGVMQNPRHLVRRRGQEARLRCSPMKGHSHVYWYRQLPEEGLKFMVYLQKENIIDESGMPKERFSAEFPKEGPSILRIQQVVRGDSAAYFCASSAESNQPQHFGDGTRLSIL.